Listed below are T cell receptor beta chains from one sample, sequenced in a study of early T cells in non-severe SARS-CoV-2 infection. MiXCR, applied by TCRdb to the 5' RACE reads, yields one record per CDR3 protein. Of roughly 40,000 distinct CDR3 sequences in the sample, approximately 12% were seen once. The specimen was whole blood. The origin of the receptors is an adult who was a healthcare worker with PCR-confirmed SARS-CoV-2 infection or an uninfected control (not recorded which). Each CDR3 is given with its conserved first and last residue.

v_gene: TRBV29-1; CDR3aa: CSVAGLQAAGGEQYF
v_gene: TRBV19; CDR3aa: CASSRNRHLGFHSPLHF
v_gene: TRBV4-1; CDR3aa: CASSSPGLAGGPGKETQYF
v_gene: TRBV21-1; CDR3aa: CASSLGTATGFSYEQYF
v_gene: TRBV10-3; CDR3aa: CATRTITEAFF
v_gene: TRBV7-2; CDR3aa: CASSWTSGRNTGELFF
v_gene: TRBV29-1; CDR3aa: CSVSGDRDHNEQFF
v_gene: TRBV7-3; CDR3aa: CASSLTSATSDTQYF
v_gene: TRBV5-1; CDR3aa: CASRGTGLETQYF
v_gene: TRBV4-3; CDR3aa: CASSQDFPPRDEKLFF
v_gene: TRBV27; CDR3aa: CASSGGLRETQYF
v_gene: TRBV28; CDR3aa: CASSLGTSRHYEQYF
v_gene: TRBV6-1; CDR3aa: CAISVTVYEQYF
v_gene: TRBV11-3; CDR3aa: CASSPITSPKETQYF
v_gene: TRBV12-3/TRBV12-4; CDR3aa: CASSLALGSGLNEAFF
v_gene: TRBV7-2; CDR3aa: CASSSQTGANSPLHF
v_gene: TRBV3-1; CDR3aa: CASSPRSYEQYF
v_gene: TRBV19; CDR3aa: CASSRMYDRSYEQYF
v_gene: TRBV10-2; CDR3aa: CASRDTSRYNEQFF
v_gene: TRBV3-1; CDR3aa: CASSLTGRTTEAFF
v_gene: TRBV6-5; CDR3aa: CASSFLRNTGELFF
v_gene: TRBV28; CDR3aa: CASSFDQTTDEQYF
v_gene: TRBV12-3/TRBV12-4; CDR3aa: CASSLDRGPLGNGYTF
v_gene: TRBV19; CDR3aa: CASSRGAGELFF
v_gene: TRBV28; CDR3aa: CASSLRISEQYF
v_gene: TRBV20-1; CDR3aa: CSAPRGRRARGETQYF
v_gene: TRBV20-1; CDR3aa: CSAGTSGRSYNEQFF
v_gene: TRBV19; CDR3aa: CASSINGLNEQFF
v_gene: TRBV11-2; CDR3aa: CASSLEQTFAGELFF
v_gene: TRBV25-1; CDR3aa: CASSEFRDMAMNTEAFF
v_gene: TRBV19; CDR3aa: CASSNPRGDQTGTQYF
v_gene: TRBV2; CDR3aa: CASSEVAGFNSPLHF
v_gene: TRBV19; CDR3aa: CASSIDLSRHLNYGYTF
v_gene: TRBV7-9; CDR3aa: CASSLATGQVDEQYF
v_gene: TRBV20-1; CDR3aa: CSARDLWGTTGDEQYF
v_gene: TRBV5-1; CDR3aa: CASSISGRNTEAFF
v_gene: TRBV29-1; CDR3aa: CSVAYSGPTDTQYF
v_gene: TRBV6-1; CDR3aa: CASSDDRNSGNTIYF
v_gene: TRBV27; CDR3aa: CASSPTHLAKNIQYF
v_gene: TRBV20-1; CDR3aa: CSALLAGGSTDTQYF
v_gene: TRBV16; CDR3aa: CASSQLVSTDTQYF
v_gene: TRBV7-2; CDR3aa: CASSPETLSYEQYF
v_gene: TRBV28; CDR3aa: CASSFLPGDTQYF
v_gene: TRBV12-3/TRBV12-4; CDR3aa: CASSPGGLSTEAFF
v_gene: TRBV5-1; CDR3aa: CASSLTGLYEQYF
v_gene: TRBV4-3; CDR3aa: CASSQVTGGTDTQYF
v_gene: TRBV7-2; CDR3aa: CASSLTGDSQPQHF
v_gene: TRBV5-1; CDR3aa: CASSFTQNTEAFF